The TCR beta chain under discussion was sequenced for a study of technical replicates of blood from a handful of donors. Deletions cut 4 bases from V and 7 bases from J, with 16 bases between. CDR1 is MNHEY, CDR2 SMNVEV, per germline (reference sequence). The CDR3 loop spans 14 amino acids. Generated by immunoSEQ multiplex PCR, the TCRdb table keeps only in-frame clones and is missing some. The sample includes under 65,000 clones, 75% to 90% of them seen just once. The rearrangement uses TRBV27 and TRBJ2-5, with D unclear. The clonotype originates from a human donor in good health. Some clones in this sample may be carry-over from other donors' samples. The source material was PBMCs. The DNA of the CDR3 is TGTGCCAGCAGTTGGGCTGCCTCCCCAGGGACCCAGTACTTC. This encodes CASSWAASPGTQYF.